This T cell receptor beta chain was recovered during a study of blood T cell repertoires in COVID-19. Germline V CDR1 and CDR2: MNHEY, SVGAGI. The ends were cut back, 6 bases at V and 12 bases at J, with 20 bases in the middle. The CDR3 runs to 13 residues. The cohort comprised adults aged about 18 to 90 years residing in 20 to 30 US areas. TCRdb's copy holds only in-frame clones and misses some; the assay was immunoSEQ multiplex PCR. In the table there are about 350,000 clones, roughly 87% of which are singletons. The J gene is TRBJ1-2, the V gene TRBV6-5; D is perhaps TRBD1 (6 bases). Sequencing was performed on PBMCs or T cells enriched from blood (not recorded which). This TCR was sampled from a woman in her twenties or thirties who had recovered from COVID-19. CDR3 residues: CASRGLYRASDTF. Written as DNA, the CDR3 is TGTGCCAGCAGAGGACTTTACAGGGCTTCGGACACCTTC.